The 5 T cell receptor beta chains below come from one sample, sequenced in a study of a mutant IDH1 vaccine in newly diagnosed glioma. Time point specified: baseline, week 1 (first vaccination visit). Treatment denoted: pre-vaccination baseline after standard-of-care therapy. This table comes from immunoSEQ multiplex PCR, and its TCRdb copy is limited to in-frame clones, with some not included. The data contain tens of thousands of clones, 83% of them singletons. The starting material was PBMCs, obtained from a glioma patient treated with radiotherapy, temozolomide or both. The receptors originated from a woman in her forties or fifties with glioma.

The chain joins TRBV4-3 to TRBJ2-5; D ambiguous. Germline assignment: CDR1 LGHNA and CDR2 YSLEER. The ends were cut back, 1 base at V and 3 bases at J, with 9 bases in the middle. CDR3 length: 14 residues. The CDR3 spells CASSQAKGKETQYF. CDR3 coding DNA: TGCGCCAGCAGCCAAGCTAAAGGGAAAGAGACCCAGTACTTC.

This sequence joins TRBV1 and TRBJ1-2. TRBV1 is marked as a pseudogene. This CDR3 contains 21 residues. The CDR3: CTSSQEKKSGERYVHHYGYTF. DNA of the CDR3: TGCACCAGCAGCCAAGAGAAGAAGTCGGGAGAAAGGTACGTCCACCACTATGGCTACACCTTC.

V usage is TRBV5-1 and J usage is TRBJ1-3; no firm D call. Trimming took off 4 bases at V and 1 base at J, with 9 bases between the two ends. CDR3 size: 14 residues. CDR1 and CDR2 (germline): SGHRS, YFSETQ. This chain's CDR3 is CASSLGSSGNTIYF. The DNA of the CDR3 is TGCGCCAGCAGCCTAGGGTCATCTGGAAACACCATATATTTT.

The chain couples TRBV5-1 to TRBJ2-2; TRBD1 is a possible D gene (5 bases). CDR3 length: 15 amino acids. CDR1 is SGHRS and CDR2 is YFSETQ in the germline V gene. Trimming left V 0 bases short and J 6 bases short, with 12 bases between. For the CDR3, the DNA is TGCGCCAGCAGCTTGGCCAGGGCGTCCCCCGGGGAGCTGTTTTTT. As protein: CASSLARASPGELFF. Supplemented by reference TRBV5-1 and TRBJ2-2, the full variable domain reads KAGVTQTPRYLIKTRGQQVTLSCSPISGHRSVSWYQQTPGQGLQFLFEYFSETQRNKGNFPGRFSGRQFSNSRSEMNVSTLELGDSALYLCASSLARASPGELFFGEGSRLTVL.

The J gene is TRBJ1-5, the V gene TRBV30; D remains ambiguous. Trimming removed 3 bases at V and 0 bases at J, with 9 bases between. CDR1 is GTSNPN and CDR2 is SVGIG in the germline V gene (reference sequence). CDR3 size: 14 residues. CDR3: CAWSRRVSNQPQHF. CDR3 nucleotides: TGTGCCTGGAGCCGGCGGGTTAGCAATCAGCCCCAGCATTTT.